Given below is one T cell receptor (beta chain) in context. The data were obtained in a study of T cell responses to AZD1222 COVID-19 vaccine. Clones were read by immunoSEQ multiplex PCR, and TCRdb kept only the in-frame ones, dropping some. The sample has roughly 140,000 clones; about 87% are singletons. Material: peripheral blood, obtained on day 0 of AZD1222 vaccination. The origin of this receptor is an adult in good health.

The CDR3 protein is CASSYSWRYEQYF. CDR3 DNA: TGTGCCAGCAGTTACTCTTGGAGGTACGAGCAGTACTTC. The chain joins TRBV6-2 or TRBV6-3 to TRBJ2-7; perhaps TRBD2 as D (5 bases). From germline, CDR1 is MNHEY and CDR2 SVGEGT. The CDR3 has 13 amino acids. Trimming pared 0 bases from V and 4 bases from J, leaving 7 bases between.